The 29 T cell receptor beta chains below all came from one sample that was sequenced in a study of cytomegalovirus exposure and HLA in healthy donors. Primers: 60 Vbeta forward and 13 Jbeta reverse. Repertoires were generated with immunoSEQ multiplex PCR, while TCRdb's copy carries only in-frame clones and drops some. The table includes 210,000 or so clones, approximately 84% detected once. Sequenced: PBMCs. The receptors derive from a middle-aged woman in good health and CMV-seronegative.

This clone was counted once. The chain uses TRBV5-1 and TRBJ2-3, with 11 bases fitting TRBD2. J gave up 6 bases and V 0 bases, and 6 bases lay outside the gene matches. Germline assignment: CDR1 SGHRS and CDR2 YFSETQ. The CDR3 extends over 16 amino acids. The CDR3 DNA is TGCGCCAGCAGCTTGGGTAGCGGGGGGGCCCGGGATACGCAGTATTTT. It is translated as CASSLGSGGARDTQYF.

This chain links TRBV7-2 with TRBJ2-7, with D perhaps matching TRBD2 (6 bases). V was clipped by 1 base and J by 4 bases, with 11 bases between them. The germline CDR1 and CDR2 sequences are SGHTA and FQGNSA. The CDR3 runs 14 residues. The CDR3 nucleotides read TGTGCCAGCAGCTTAGACTTTGGGGGGTACGAGCAGTACTTC. Translated, it gives CASSLDFGGYEQYF.

To note about this clone: One junction end disagrees with the germline gene, perhaps due to a read error. The chain joins TRBV6-5 to TRBJ1-2; possibly TRBD1 for D (6 bases). This CDR3 is built from 13 residues. In germline, CDR1 is MNHEY, CDR2 SVGAGI. The CDR3 sequence: CASSRGQFYGYPF. The CDR3 DNA is TGTGCCAGCAGTCGAGGACAGTTCTATGGCTACCCCTTC.

The chain carries TRBV5-1 and TRBJ2-3, with D maybe TRBD2 (7 bases). V lost 3 bases, J lost 0 bases, and 14 bases lay in between. Germline V gives CDR1 SGHRS, CDR2 YFSETQ. This CDR3 region has 16 residues. The CDR3 DNA follows: TGCGCCAGCAGCTCCGATCGGGGGGCCAGCACAGATACGCAGTATTTT. Translating gives CASSSDRGASTDTQYF.

V gene TRBV4-2 combines with J gene TRBJ2-3; 12 nucleotides agree with TRBD2. Germline CDR1 reads LGHNA; CDR2 reads YNFKEQ. V was pared by 0 bases and J by 5 bases, with 18 bases of the junction left unmatched. The CDR3 covers 21 residues. DNA of the CDR3: TGTGCCAGCAGCCAAGATGTCCCTAGCGGGGGGGCCTGGGAGTCTGGAGATACGCAGTATTTT. Amino acid sequence: CASSQDVPSGGAWESGDTQYF.

The V call is TRBV2, the J call TRBJ1-5; D unclear. Trimming left V 6 bases short and J 4 bases short, with 10 bases between. The CDR3 runs to 13 residues. The germline V gene encodes CDR1 SNHLY and CDR2 FYNNEI. The DNA of the CDR3 is TGTGCCAGCAGCCGCGACATAAATCAGCCCCAGCATTTT. The encoded protein is CASSRDINQPQHF.

DNA for the CDR3: TGTGCCAGCAGCTTTCGCGGGGGGGCCTACGAGCAGTACTTC. This translates into CASSFRGGAYEQYF. The chain couples TRBV11-3 to TRBJ2-7; 9 bases map to TRBD2. From germline, CDR1 is SGHNT and CDR2 YENEEA. After removal of 3 bases from V and 2 bases from J, the junction contained 2 bases not matched to a gene. This CDR3 spans 14 amino acids. Full variable domain (remainder filled in from reference TRBV11-3 and TRBJ2-7): EAGVVQSPRYKIIEKKQPVAFWCNPISGHNTLYWYLQNLGQGPELLIRYENEEAVDDSQLPKDRFSAERLKGVDSTLKIQPAELGDSAVYLCASSFRGGAYEQYFGPGTRLTVT.

This sequence joins TRBV5-1 and TRBJ2-3, with 8 positions matching TRBD2. Germline loops: CDR1 SGHRS, CDR2 YFSETQ. This CDR3 comprises 17 residues. The trim removed 0 bases at V and 1 base at J, leaving 7 bases unmatched. The CDR3 nucleotides read TGCGCCAGCAGCTTGGCCAGCGGGGGTCTGGGCACAGATACGCAGTATTTT. Protein product: CASSLASGGLGTDTQYF.

The CDR3 reads CASSFGGNEGEKLFF. The DNA of the CDR3 is TGCGCCAGCAGCTTCGGGGGGAACGAGGGGGAAAAACTGTTTTTT. The chain employs TRBV5-1 and TRBJ1-4; TRBD1 is a possible D gene (5 bases). Germline-derived CDR1 and CDR2 are SGHRS and YFSETQ. Trimming cost V 2 bases and J 8 bases, with 16 bases left between them. This CDR3 is built from 15 residues.

In its sample, this clone was seen once. The chain combines TRBV5-1 with TRBJ2-3; D is possibly TRBD2 (6 bases). The germline gives CDR1 SGHRS, CDR2 YFSETQ. V lost 0 bases and J lost 6, with 17 bases in between. This CDR3 spans 16 amino acids. The CDR3 is CASSLEGYWGVDTQYF. The CDR3 DNA is TGCGCCAGCAGCTTGGAGGGCTATTGGGGGGTGGATACGCAGTATTTT.

V and J are TRBV12-5 and TRBJ2-3, with D possibly TRBD1 on 5 matching bases. V lost 0 bases, J lost 4 bases, and 23 bases lay in between. The CDR3 runs to 19 residues. The germline V gene has CDR1 LGHNT and CDR2 FRNRAP. CDR3 region: CASGLVREGDSRGPDTQYF. CDR3 coding DNA: TGTGCTAGTGGTTTGGTACGTGAAGGAGACTCTAGGGGTCCAGATACGCAGTATTTT.

The CDR3 loop is CASSYGTSVNEQFF. The CDR3 bases are TGTGCCAGCAGTTATGGGACTAGCGTGAATGAGCAGTTCTTC. The chain employs TRBV6-5 and TRBJ2-1, with 10 bases that match TRBD2. Unmatched junction bases numbered 3, after V lost 3 bases and J lost 7 bases. The CDR3 is 14 residues long. CDR1 MNHEY and CDR2 SVGAGI come from the germline V gene.

The chain links TRBV25-1 to TRBJ1-1, with 7 bases identical to TRBD1. The germline V gene has CDR1 MGHDK and CDR2 SYGVNS. This CDR3 has 14 residues. Losses at the gene ends were 7 bases for V and 4 bases for J; bases not matched to a gene: 9. The CDR3 protein is CASTPRAGGTEAFF. The CDR3 bases are TGTGCCAGCACCCCCCGGGCAGGGGGCACTGAAGCTTTCTTT.

This clone was seen a few times. This sample includes further DNA sequences coding for the same CDR3. The J gene is TRBJ2-7, the V gene TRBV6-1; D is possibly TRBD2 (6 bases). The length of the CDR3 is 13 residues. The V gene's germline CDR1 is MNHNS and CDR2 SASEGT. The V gene lost 2 bases and the J gene lost 2 bases, with 7 bases spanning the gap. CDR3 DNA sequence: TGTGCCAGCAGTGAAACGGGGGCCTACGAGCAGTACTTC. Translating gives CASSETGAYEQYF.

This clone was found a few times. The genes are TRBV5-1 and TRBJ1-4; 8 nucleotides line up with TRBD1. Germline V gene sequence: CDR1 SGHRS, CDR2 YFSETQ. The CDR3 is made up of 16 amino acids. V shed 4 bases, J shed 7 bases, and the junction held 12 bases outside the gene matches. This chain's CDR3 is CASSPGPGQGREKLFF. The CDR3 DNA reads TGCGCCAGCAGCCCCGGTCCAGGACAGGGTCGTGAAAAACTGTTTTTT.

V is TRBV9 and J is TRBJ1-3, with D possibly matching TRBD1 (6 bases). The V gene lost 0 bases and the J gene lost 0 bases, with 10 bases spanning the gap. The CDR3 is 16 amino acids. From germline, CDR1 is SGDLS and CDR2 YYNGEE. The CDR3 region is CASSVALDSSGNTIYF. The CDR3 DNA sequence: TGTGCCAGCAGCGTAGCCCTGGACAGCTCTGGAAACACCATATATTTT.

The rearrangement uses TRBV5-8 and TRBJ1-1; 9 nucleotides align to TRBD1. This CDR3 contains 17 residues. After removal of 2 bases from V and 7 bases from J, the junction contained 15 bases not matched to a gene. Germline V gene sequence: CDR1 SGHTS, CDR2 YDEGEE. The CDR3 region has the DNA TGTGCCAGCAGCTTACCCGGGACAGGGTCTTCGTCGGTTGAAGCTTTCTTT. Residues: CASSLPGTGSSSVEAFF.

The V gene is TRBV27, the J gene TRBJ2-1, with 10 nucleotides matching TRBD1. CDR1 and CDR2 (germline): MNHEY, SMNVEV (reference sequence). V lost 0 bases, J lost 10 bases, and 3 bases stayed unmatched. The CDR3 contains 14 residues. CDR3: CASSLSGTGDEQFF. As DNA, the CDR3 is TGTGCCAGCAGTTTATCCGGGACAGGGGACGAGCAGTTCTTC.

The table lists this clone with a few counts. The V gene is TRBV5-6, the J gene TRBJ1-5; 7 bases are shared with TRBD1. Trimming took 0 bases from V and 2 from J; bases not matched to a gene: 5. Germline CDR1 and CDR2: SGHDT and YYEEEE. The CDR3 consists of 16 residues. The CDR3 bases are TGTGCCAGCAGCTTGGCCAGAGACAGGGGCAATCAGCCCCAGCATTTT. Translation gives CASSLARDRGNQPQHF.

A few counts support this clone. This chain connects TRBV11-3 to TRBJ2-2, with 9 positions matching TRBD1. J was trimmed by 1 base and V by 5 bases; bases with no gene match: 2. The CDR3 has 15 residues. The V gene's germline CDR1 is SGHNT and CDR2 YENEEA. In DNA, the CDR3 is TGTGCCAGCAGCGCGGACAGGGGGAACACCGGGGAGCTGTTTTTT. It translates to CASSADRGNTGELFF.

This sequence joins TRBV4-3 and TRBJ2-4; possibly TRBD2 for D (6 bases). Germline V gives CDR1 LGHNA, CDR2 YSLEER. V dropped 1 base and J dropped 3 bases, with 16 bases sitting between them. The CDR3 length is 17 residues. CDR3 sequence: CASSQGVSGEVKNIQYF. CDR3 sequence (DNA): TGCGCCAGCAGCCAAGGGGTATCGGGAGAGGTCAAAAACATTCAGTACTTC.

This clone was seen a single time. The CDR3 nucleotides read TGTGCCAGCACCCCCGGAGGCGTAGGTGAGCAGTACTTC. Translation gives CASTPGGVGEQYF. The gene calls are TRBV6-6 and TRBJ2-7; tentatively, D is TRBD2 (5 bases). CDR1 is MNHNY and CDR2 is SVGAGI in the germline V gene (reference sequence). V was trimmed by 7 bases and J by 7 bases, leaving 17 bases between them. This CDR3 spans 13 amino acids.

V usage is TRBV5-1 and J usage is TRBJ1-2, with D possibly matching TRBD1 (6 bases). The CDR3 totals 15 residues. Germline CDR1 and CDR2: SGHRS and YFSETQ. V dropped 4 bases and J dropped 2 bases, with 15 bases sitting between them. For the CDR3, the DNA is TGCGCCAGCAGCACGACAGGTCTGGGGAACTATGGCTACACCTTC. Translating gives CASSTTGLGNYGYTF.

The gene calls are TRBV30 and TRBJ2-7, with D perhaps matching TRBD2 (5 bases). The CDR3 length is 15 residues. CDR1 and CDR2 (germline): GTSNPN, SVGIG (reference sequence). V was shortened by 0 bases and J by 6 bases, with 18 bases between the two germline ends. CDR3 region: CAWSVSGLLRSEQYF. The CDR3 coding sequence is TGTGCCTGGAGTGTATCTGGACTCCTGAGATCCGAGCAGTACTTC. Combining the CDR3 with reference TRBV30 and TRBJ2-7 gives the whole variable domain SQTIHQWPATLVQPVGSPLSLECTVEGTSNPNLYWYRQAAGRGLQLLFYSVGIGQISSEVPQNLSASRPQDRQFILSSKKLLLSDSGFYLCAWSVSGLLRSEQYFGPGTRLTVT.

J is TRBJ2-7 and V is TRBV6-5; possibly TRBD1 for D (6 bases). The V end was cut by 6 bases, the J end by 6 bases, with 18 bases between. CDR1 and CDR2 from the germline V gene are MNHEY and SVGAGI. The CDR3 runs to 14 residues. CDR3 DNA sequence: TGTGCCAGCAGAAACCCGAGGACAGTCGGCGAGCAGTACTTC. Its translation is CASRNPRTVGEQYF.

The V call is TRBV19, the J call TRBJ1-2; 7 bases map to TRBD1. The CDR3 sequence is 16 residues long. Germline trimming cut 0 bases from V and 4 bases from J; bases unmatched to any gene: 8. Germline CDR1 LNHDA, CDR2 SQIVND (reference sequence). CDR3: CASSIDLSQGLYGYTF. The DNA of the CDR3 is TGTGCCAGTAGTATAGATCTCTCACAGGGGCTCTATGGCTACACCTTC.

The rearrangement uses TRBV4-1 and TRBJ2-1; 13 bases are a match to TRBD2. The CDR3 is 17 amino acids. With V trimmed by 4 bases and J by 6 bases, 9 bases remained unmatched. CDR1 is MGHRA, CDR2 YSYEKL, per germline. CDR3 residues: CASSLRLAGGMGNEQFF. DNA of the CDR3: TGCGCCAGCAGCCTTCGACTAGCGGGGGGTATGGGCAATGAGCAGTTCTTC.

The chain employs TRBV30 and TRBJ1-1, with 7 positions matching TRBD1. Germline values: CDR1 GTSNPN, CDR2 SVGIG (reference sequence). J lost 1 base, V lost 3 bases, and 2 bases had no gene match. The CDR3 spans 13 residues. This CDR3 is CAWSDRANTEAFF. The CDR3 nucleotides are TGTGCCTGGAGCGACAGGGCGAACACTGAAGCTTTCTTT. The whole variable domain, filled in from reference TRBV30 and TRBJ1-1, reads SQTIHQWPATLVQPVGSPLSLECTVEGTSNPNLYWYRQAAGRGLQLLFYSVGIGQISSEVPQNLSASRPQDRQFILSSKKLLLSDSGFYLCAWSDRANTEAFFGQGTRLTVV.

V gene TRBV11-3 combines with J gene TRBJ1-6; 10 nucleotides match TRBD1. The CDR3 consists of 15 residues. The V gene end was trimmed by 5 bases and the J gene end by 9 bases; junction bases not matched to a gene: 7. Germline-derived CDR1 and CDR2 are SGHNT and YENEEA. The CDR3 loop reads CASSAGTGDFSPLHF. The CDR3 DNA reads TGTGCCAGCAGCGCCGGGACAGGGGACTTTTCACCCCTCCACTTT.